This entry lists 30 T cell receptor beta chains sequenced from one sample in a study of early T cells in non-severe SARS-CoV-2 infection. TCRdb re-derived calls from the 5' RACE reads in MiXCR, one entry per CDR3 protein. The sample consists of about 83,000 distinct CDR3 sequences, 10% to 15% of them appearing once. The sequenced sample consisted of whole blood. These receptors were obtained from an adult who was a healthcare worker with PCR-confirmed SARS-CoV-2 infection or an uninfected control (not recorded which).

The V call is TRBV4-2, the J call TRBJ1-5; no definite D call. The ends were cut back, 0 bases at V and 0 bases at J, with 27 bases in the middle. This CDR3 region has 22 residues. CDR1 LGHNA and CDR2 YNFKEQ come from the germline V gene. CDR3 coding DNA: TGTGCCAGCAGCCAAGATTTACGCACCCTGGGAAACCTCTTACATAGCAATCAGCCCCAGCATTTT. Translating it yields CASSQDLRTLGNLLHSNQPQHF.

This clonotype was counted many times. The chain uses TRBV6-6 and TRBJ2-3; no clear D. Trimming removed 5 bases from V and 6 bases from J, with 9 bases in between. The germline gives CDR1 MNHNY, CDR2 SVGAGI (reference sequence). There are 12 residues in the CDR3. The CDR3 here is CASSPDGDTQYF. As DNA, the CDR3 is TGTGCCAGCAGTCCCGACGGGGATACGCAGTATTTT.

This rearrangement joins TRBV7-6 to TRBJ2-1, with 9 bases aligning to TRBD2. Germline CDR1 reads SGHVS; CDR2 reads FNYEAQ. J was trimmed by 7 bases and V by 4 bases; bases with no gene match: 5. This CDR3 has 14 residues. The CDR3 spells CASSSLSGSNEQFF. The CDR3 DNA reads TGTGCCAGCAGCTCCCTTAGCGGGAGTAATGAGCAGTTCTTC.

This clonotype was picked up many times. J is TRBJ1-3 and V is TRBV6-5, with D maybe TRBD1 (6 bases). This CDR3 spans 15 amino acids. Germline V gives CDR1 MNHEY, CDR2 SVGAGI. V lost 6 bases, J lost 0 bases, and 12 bases lay in between. CDR3 coding DNA: TGTGCCAGCAGATTGACAGGAGCCTCTGGAAACACCATATATTTT. This sequence encodes CASRLTGASGNTIYF.

This clonotype has more than one count but fewer than ten. CDR3 loop: CSVETRQGFSDTQYF. The CDR3 coding sequence is TGCAGCGTTGAAACGAGACAGGGGTTCTCAGATACGCAGTATTTT. The V gene is TRBV29-1, the J gene TRBJ2-3; 8 nucleotides align to TRBD1. Germline CDR1 is SQVTM and CDR2 is ANQGSEA. With 2 bases clipped from V and 4 bases from J, the junction kept 8 bases outside the gene matches. CDR3 length: 15 amino acids.

This clonotype was seen more than once but under ten times. The chain employs TRBV2 and TRBJ2-3; D is uncertain. With 7 bases removed from V and 4 bases from J, the gap between germline ends came to 15 bases. There are 14 residues in the CDR3. Germline CDR1 SNHLY, CDR2 FYNNEI. CDR3: CASTFAGRADTQYF. CDR3 bases: TGTGCCAGCACCTTCGCTGGCCGGGCAGATACGCAGTATTTT.

This clonotype was observed many times. The V and J genes are TRBV6-1 and TRBJ2-5; TRBD1 matches at 8 bases. This CDR3 contains 13 residues. Germline V gives CDR1 MNHNS, CDR2 SASEGT. Losses at the gene ends were 8 bases for V and 5 bases for J; bases not matched to a gene: 7. The CDR3 sequence is CASATDRAETQYF. The CDR3 DNA reads TGTGCCAGCGCTACGGACAGGGCGGAGACCCAGTACTTC.

This rearrangement joins TRBV15 to TRBJ2-5; D is perhaps TRBD2 (5 bases). Germline CDR1 LNHNV, CDR2 YYDKDF (reference sequence). Trimming stripped 3 bases from V and 3 bases from J, with 14 bases between. The CDR3 runs 15 residues. The chain's CDR3 is CATSSPSLQEETQYF. For the CDR3, the DNA is TGTGCCACCAGCAGCCCTAGCCTCCAGGAAGAGACCCAGTACTTC.

The chain joins TRBV6-2 or TRBV6-3 to TRBJ1-4, with 7 bases fitting TRBD1. The trim removed 6 bases at V and 2 bases at J, leaving 6 bases unmatched. The CDR3 length is 15 residues. Looked up from germline, CDR1 is MNHEY and CDR2 is SVGEGT. The CDR3 DNA sequence: TGTGCCAGCAGCCCCAGGGGGATGACTAATGAAAAACTGTTTTTT. It yields the protein CASSPRGMTNEKLFF.

The chain employs TRBV7-9 and TRBJ2-1; unclear D gene. Germline values: CDR1 SEHNR, CDR2 FQNEAQ (reference sequence). The CDR3 has 14 amino acids. V lost 2 bases and J 5 bases, leaving 10 bases between the germline ends. The CDR3 sequence is CASSLTTVHNEQFF. CDR3 in DNA: TGTGCCAGCAGCTTAACCACCGTCCACAATGAGCAGTTCTTC. Looking up the rest from reference TRBV7-9 and TRBJ2-1 gives the full variable domain: DTGVSQNPRHKITKRGQNVTFRCDPISEHNRLYWYRQTLGQGPEFLTYFQNEAQLEKSRLLSDRFSAERPKGSFSTLEIQRTEQGDSAMYLCASSLTTVHNEQFFGPGTRLTVL.

The V and J genes are TRBV11-2 and TRBJ1-1, with 8 bases aligning to TRBD1. CDR3 length: 15 residues. Germline-derived CDR1 and CDR2 are SGHAT and FQNNGV. J gave up 7 bases and V 0 bases, and 7 bases lay outside the gene matches. The CDR3 reads CASSLDRTGFNEAFF. The CDR3 DNA is TGTGCCAGCAGCTTAGACCGGACAGGGTTCAATGAAGCTTTCTTT.

This clonotype was seen only a few times. This chain joins TRBV2 and TRBJ2-7, with D hard to call. The CDR3 totals 14 residues. V dropped 8 bases and J dropped 5 bases, with 19 bases sitting between them. The germline V gene encodes CDR1 SNHLY and CDR2 FYNNEI. The CDR3: CASWSDGRPNEQYF. CDR3 bases: TGTGCCAGCTGGAGCGACGGGCGTCCCAACGAGCAGTACTTC.

This chain joins TRBV5-1 and TRBJ2-7; unclear D gene. Germline loops: CDR1 SGHRS, CDR2 YFSETQ. The CDR3 totals 15 residues. V lost 0 bases and J 1 base, leaving 11 bases between the germline ends. DNA for the CDR3: TGCGCCAGCAGCTTGGTGGGTCCTAATTCCTACGAGCAGTACTTC. Its translation: CASSLVGPNSYEQYF.

The chain employs TRBV18 and TRBJ2-3; D is unclear. Deletions cut 2 bases from V and 1 base from J, with 7 bases between. The CDR3 sequence is 14 residues long. Germline CDR1 KGHSH, CDR2 LQKENI. The CDR3 bases are TGTGCCAGCTCACCATTCGAAGGCACAGATACGCAGTATTTT. Translated: CASSPFEGTDTQYF.

This clonotype was picked up a small number of times. The V and J genes are TRBV28 and TRBJ1-6, with D uncertain. The germline V and J ends were trimmed by 4 bases and 8 bases, with 15 bases remaining between them. The CDR3 is 15 residues long. Germline V CDR1 and CDR2: MDHEN, SYDVKM. CDR3 protein: CASSSTGGVYSPLHF. The DNA for the CDR3 is TGTGCCAGCAGTTCTACGGGCGGGGTTTATTCACCCCTCCACTTT.

This clonotype was counted only a few times. The chain links TRBV5-1 to TRBJ1-2, with D unresolved. This CDR3 comprises 14 residues. The V and J ends lost 0 bases and 4 bases respectively, with 10 bases between them. CDR1 is SGHRS and CDR2 is YFSETQ in the germline V gene. In DNA form, the CDR3 reads TGCGCCAGCAGCTTGGGGGCGGGTAGCTATGGCTACACCTTC. It translates to CASSLGAGSYGYTF. The full variable domain, in which reference TRBV5-1 and TRBJ1-2 provide the parts outside the CDR3, is KAGVTQTPRYLIKTRGQQVTLSCSPISGHRSVSWYQQTPGQGLQFLFEYFSETQRNKGNFPGRFSGRQFSNSRSEMNVSTLELGDSALYLCASSLGAGSYGYTFGSGTRLTVV.

This clonotype was seen a handful of times. The chain joins TRBV5-5 to TRBJ2-7; 11 bases match TRBD1. With V trimmed by 0 bases and J by 1 base, 6 bases remained unmatched. Germline V gene sequence: CDR1 SGHKS, CDR2 YYEKEE (reference sequence). The CDR3 is 17 amino acids. The CDR3, as DNA: TGTGCCAGCAGCTTGGGTCATGGGACAGGGGGATCCTACGAGCAGTACTTC. It yields the protein CASSLGHGTGGSYEQYF.

This clonotype was seen a few times. The J gene is TRBJ2-1, the V gene TRBV27; 8 bases are shared with TRBD2. Trimming at V came to 4 bases and at J to 4 bases, leaving 12 bases not matched to a gene. The CDR3 covers 17 residues. In germline, CDR1 is MNHEY, CDR2 SMNVEV (reference sequence). The CDR3 nucleotides are TGTGCCAGCAGTTCCCAACGCGGGGGGTCATCTTACAATGAGCAGTTCTTC. Its translation is CASSSQRGGSSYNEQFF.

The rearrangement links TRBV19 to TRBJ2-2, with TRBD1 identical over 8 bases. Trimming removed 7 bases from V and 2 bases from J; junction bases left unmatched: 9. CDR3 size: 16 residues. Germline CDR1 LNHDA, CDR2 SQIVND (reference sequence). The CDR3 is CASTLTGAFNTGELFF. The DNA of the CDR3 is TGTGCCAGTACCTTGACAGGGGCCTTTAACACCGGGGAGCTGTTTTTT.

The V and J genes are TRBV7-3 and TRBJ1-6, with TRBD1 matching over 9 bases. Per the germline V gene, CDR1 is SGHTA and CDR2 is FQGTGA. There are 18 residues in the CDR3. V dropped 1 base and J dropped 6; count of bases not matched to a gene: 10. The CDR3 bases are TGTGCCAGCAGCTTAATTTCCCTACGACAGGGGGTTAATTCACCCCTCCACTTT. It translates to CASSLISLRQGVNSPLHF.

This clonotype was picked up many times. One end of the junction does not line up with germline, which may come from a read error. The V and J genes are TRBV7-7 and TRBJ2-2, with D tentatively TRBD2 (6 bases). Germline V gene sequence: CDR1 SSHAT, CDR2 FNYEAQ (reference sequence). The CDR3 length is 14 residues. CDR3 region: CASSFGTLGGELFF. Here the CDR3 DNA reads TGTGCTAGCAGCTTTGGGACTCTCGGCGGGGAGCTGTTTTTT. The entire variable domain, with the rest obtained from reference TRBV7-7 and TRBJ2-2, is as follows: GAGVSQSPRYKVTKRGQDVTLRCDPISSHATLYWYQQALGQGPEFLTYFNYEAQPDKSGLPSDRFSAERPEGSISTLTIQRTEQRDSAMYRCASSFGTLGGELFFGEGSRLTVL.

This clonotype was counted at least ten times. This chain joins TRBV6-2 or TRBV6-3 and TRBJ2-1, with TRBD2 as a possible D gene (6 bases). From germline, CDR1 is MNHEY and CDR2 SVGEGT. V lost 6 bases and J 3 bases, leaving 15 bases between the germline ends. CDR3 length: 15 residues. The CDR3: CASRFLARGYNEQFF. For the CDR3, the DNA is TGTGCCAGCAGGTTTCTAGCGCGGGGCTACAATGAGCAGTTCTTC.

The chain is built from TRBV7-2 and TRBJ2-7, with D uncertain. V lost 6 bases and J lost 0, with 18 bases in between. The CDR3 has 16 residues. Germline CDR1 reads SGHTA; CDR2 reads FQGNSA. The CDR3: CASRSPSTGNSYEQYF. CDR3 in DNA: TGTGCCAGCAGATCCCCATCCACCGGAAACTCCTACGAGCAGTACTTC.

The chain employs TRBV30 and TRBJ2-1; 7 nucleotides align to TRBD2. The V and J ends lost 0 bases and 3 bases, in that order; junction bases with no gene match: 5. CDR1 and CDR2 (germline): GTSNPN, SVGIG (reference sequence). There are 15 residues in the CDR3. Here the CDR3 DNA reads TGTGCCTGGAGTGTACCCAGCGGGGACTACAATGAGCAGTTCTTC. Translation gives CAWSVPSGDYNEQFF.

There are a few counts of this clonotype. V and J are TRBV18 and TRBJ2-7; D gene ambiguous. The V gene lost 1 base and the J gene lost 3 bases, with 13 bases spanning the gap. Germline assignment: CDR1 KGHSH and CDR2 LQKENI. The CDR3 runs 15 residues. The CDR3 DNA reads TGTGCCAGCTCACCACAAGGAAGCCGGCTCTACGAGCAGTACTTC. It encodes CASSPQGSRLYEQYF.

The sample holds a few counts of this clonotype. This rearrangement joins TRBV10-3 to TRBJ2-1; D possibly corresponds to TRBD1 (5 bases). Between the trimmed V and J ends, which lost 4 bases and 3 bases, there was a span of 10 bases. This CDR3 region has 14 residues. Germline CDR1 ENHRY, CDR2 SYGVKD. The CDR3 sequence is CAISGARDYNEQFF. The CDR3 DNA reads TGTGCCATCAGTGGGGCCAGGGACTACAATGAGCAGTTCTTC.

This clonotype was counted only a few times. V usage is TRBV20-1 and J usage is TRBJ2-1, with D possibly TRBD2 on 5 matching bases. V was cut by 2 bases and J by 4 bases, with 15 bases left in between. From germline, CDR1 is DFQATT and CDR2 SNEGSKA (reference sequence). The CDR3 consists of 15 residues. CDR3 sequence: CSARKGEGRYNEQFF. In nucleotides, the CDR3 is TGCAGTGCTAGAAAGGGAGAGGGAAGGTACAATGAGCAGTTCTTC.

This clonotype occurred a few times. The chain combines TRBV7-9 with TRBJ2-7; no firm D call. The V and J ends lost 5 bases and 4 bases respectively, with 12 bases between them. This CDR3 comprises 13 residues. Germline V gene sequence: CDR1 SEHNR, CDR2 FQNEAQ (reference sequence). CDR3 sequence (DNA): TGTGCCAGCAGCCGGGCCGGCCTTTACGAGCAGTACTTC. Its protein is CASSRAGLYEQYF. The variable domain in full, with the rest retrieved from reference TRBV7-9 and TRBJ2-7, is DTGVSQNPRHKITKRGQNVTFRCDPISEHNRLYWYRQTLGQGPEFLTYFQNEAQLEKSRLLSDRFSAERPKGSFSTLEIQRTEQGDSAMYLCASSRAGLYEQYFGPGTRLTVT.

This sequence joins TRBV7-2 and TRBJ2-1; D might be TRBD1 or TRBD2, each matching 6 bases. Germline CDR1 SGHTA, CDR2 FQGNSA. This CDR3 is built from 14 residues. V was clipped by 1 base and J by 8 bases, with 12 bases between them. The CDR3 nucleotides are TGTGCCAGCAGCTTAGAAGGGGGGTACGATGAGCAGTTCTTC. This codes for CASSLEGGYDEQFF.

The chain carries TRBV9 and TRBJ1-6, with D hard to call. Per the germline V gene, CDR1 is SGDLS and CDR2 is YYNGEE. V was trimmed by 4 bases and J by 5 bases, leaving 13 bases between them. The CDR3 sequence is 15 residues long. This CDR3 is CASSPREQNNSPLHF. In DNA form, the CDR3 reads TGTGCCAGCAGCCCCCGGGAGCAGAATAATTCACCCCTCCACTTT.